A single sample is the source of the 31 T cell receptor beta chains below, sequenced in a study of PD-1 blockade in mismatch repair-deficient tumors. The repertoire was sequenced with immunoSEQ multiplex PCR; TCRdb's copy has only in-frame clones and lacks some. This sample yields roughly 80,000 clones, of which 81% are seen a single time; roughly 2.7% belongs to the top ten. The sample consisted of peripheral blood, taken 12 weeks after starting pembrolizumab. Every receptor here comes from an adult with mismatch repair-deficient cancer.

The DNA for the CDR3 is TGCGCCAGCAGCTTGGTTGGAGGAAGGACTATTTCGAGCGGGGAGCTGTTTTTT. This codes for CASSLVGGRTISSGELFF. V and J are TRBV5-1 and TRBJ2-2; a weak D match, TRBD2 (6 bases). V dropped 0 bases and J dropped 7 bases, with 22 bases sitting between them. This CDR3 is built from 18 residues. Germline lookup yields CDR1 SGHRS and CDR2 YFSETQ.

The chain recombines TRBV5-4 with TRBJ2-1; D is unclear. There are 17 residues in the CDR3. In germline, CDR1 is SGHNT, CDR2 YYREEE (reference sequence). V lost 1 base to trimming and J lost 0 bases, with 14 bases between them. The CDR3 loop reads CASSLHPALSSYNEQFF. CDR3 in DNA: TGTGCCAGCAGCTTGCACCCAGCCCTGAGCTCCTACAATGAGCAGTTCTTC.

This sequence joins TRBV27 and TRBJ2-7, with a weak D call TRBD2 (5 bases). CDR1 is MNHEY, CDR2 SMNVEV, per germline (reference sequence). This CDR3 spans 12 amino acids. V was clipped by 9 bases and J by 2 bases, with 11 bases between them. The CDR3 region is CASSSGPYEQYF. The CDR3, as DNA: TGTGCCAGTTCAAGCGGTCCCTACGAGCAGTACTTC.

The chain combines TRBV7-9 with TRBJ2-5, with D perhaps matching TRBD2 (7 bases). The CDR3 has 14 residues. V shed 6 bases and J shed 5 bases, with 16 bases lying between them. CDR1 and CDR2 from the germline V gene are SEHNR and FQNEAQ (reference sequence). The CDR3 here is CASRGSGGQETQYF. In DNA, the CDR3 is TGTGCCAGCAGGGGCTCCGGGGGGCAGGAGACCCAGTACTTC.

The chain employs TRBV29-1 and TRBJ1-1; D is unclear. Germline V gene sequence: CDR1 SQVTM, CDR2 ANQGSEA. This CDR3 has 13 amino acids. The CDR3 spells CTANSGEGSEAFF. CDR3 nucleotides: TGCACCGCGAACTCCGGAGAGGGCTCTGAAGCTTTCTTT.

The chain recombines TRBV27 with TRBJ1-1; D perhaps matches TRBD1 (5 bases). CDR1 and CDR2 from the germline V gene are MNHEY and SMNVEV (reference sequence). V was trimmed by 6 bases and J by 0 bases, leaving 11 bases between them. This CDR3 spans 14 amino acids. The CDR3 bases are TGTGCCAGCAGGGGGTTGGGGCTGAACACTGAAGCTTTCTTT. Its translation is CASRGLGLNTEAFF.

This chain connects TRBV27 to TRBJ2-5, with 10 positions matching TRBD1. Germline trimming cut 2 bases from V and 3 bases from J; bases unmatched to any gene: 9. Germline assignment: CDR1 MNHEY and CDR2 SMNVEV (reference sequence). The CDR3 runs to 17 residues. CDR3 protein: CASSLPADRGMEETQYF. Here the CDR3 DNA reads TGTGCCAGCAGTTTACCGGCGGACAGGGGGATGGAAGAGACCCAGTACTTC.

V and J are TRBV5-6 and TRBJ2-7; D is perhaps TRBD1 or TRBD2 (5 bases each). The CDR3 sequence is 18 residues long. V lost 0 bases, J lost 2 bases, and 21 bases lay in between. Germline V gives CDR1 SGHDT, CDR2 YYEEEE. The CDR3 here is CASSLAGRLGRGAYEQYF. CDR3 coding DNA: TGTGCCAGCAGCTTGGCCGGACGGTTAGGTCGGGGCGCCTACGAGCAGTACTTC. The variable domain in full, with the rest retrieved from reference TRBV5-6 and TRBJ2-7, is DAGVTQSPTHLIKTRGQQVTLRCSPKSGHDTVSWYQQALGQGPQFIFQYYEEEERQRGNFPDRFSGHQFPNYSSELNVNALLLGDSALYLCASSLAGRLGRGAYEQYFGPGTRLTVT.

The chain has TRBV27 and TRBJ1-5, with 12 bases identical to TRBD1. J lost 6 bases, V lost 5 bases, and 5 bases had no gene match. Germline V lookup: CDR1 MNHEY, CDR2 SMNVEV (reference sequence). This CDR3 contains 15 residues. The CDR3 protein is CASSLGTGGSQPQHF. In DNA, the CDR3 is TGTGCCAGCAGTCTAGGGACAGGGGGCAGTCAGCCCCAGCATTTT.

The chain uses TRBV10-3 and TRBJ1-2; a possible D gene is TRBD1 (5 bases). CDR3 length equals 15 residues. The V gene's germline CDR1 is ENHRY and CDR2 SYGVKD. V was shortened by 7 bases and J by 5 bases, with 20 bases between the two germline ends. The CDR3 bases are TGTGCCATCATCAAGGGACTTAATCAACCTTATGGCTACACCTTC. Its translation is CAIIKGLNQPYGYTF.

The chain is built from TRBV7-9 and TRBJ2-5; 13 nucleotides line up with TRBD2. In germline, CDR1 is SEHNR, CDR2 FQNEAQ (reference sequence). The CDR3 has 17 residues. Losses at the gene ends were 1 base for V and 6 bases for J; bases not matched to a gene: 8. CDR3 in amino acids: CASSLETSGRAGKTQYF. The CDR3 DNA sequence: TGTGCCAGCAGCTTAGAAACTAGCGGGAGGGCCGGGAAGACCCAGTACTTC.

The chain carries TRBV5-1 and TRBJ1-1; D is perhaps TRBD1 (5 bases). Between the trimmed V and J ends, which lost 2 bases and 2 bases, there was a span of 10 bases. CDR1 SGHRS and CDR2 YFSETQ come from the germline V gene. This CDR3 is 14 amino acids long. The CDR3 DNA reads TGCGCCAGCAGCTTTACAGGAACTAACACTGAAGCTTTCTTT. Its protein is CASSFTGTNTEAFF.

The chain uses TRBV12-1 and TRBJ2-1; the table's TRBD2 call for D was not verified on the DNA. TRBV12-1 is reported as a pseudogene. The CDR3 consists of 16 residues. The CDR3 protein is CASSRVKIPPYNEQFF. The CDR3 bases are TGTGCCAGCAGCCGGGTAAAGATCCCCCCCTACAATGAGCAGTTCTTC.

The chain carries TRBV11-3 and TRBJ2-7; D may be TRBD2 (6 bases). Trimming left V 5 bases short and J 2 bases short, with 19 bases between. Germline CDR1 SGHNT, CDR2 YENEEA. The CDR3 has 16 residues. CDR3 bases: TGTGCCAGCAGCCCAGGACGGGGGAAGGATGCCTACGAGCAGTACTTC. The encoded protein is CASSPGRGKDAYEQYF.

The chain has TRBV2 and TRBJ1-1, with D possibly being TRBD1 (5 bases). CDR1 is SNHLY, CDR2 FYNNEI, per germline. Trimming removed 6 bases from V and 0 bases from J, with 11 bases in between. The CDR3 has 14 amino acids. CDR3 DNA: TGTGCCAGCAGGGTAAGGGGCATGAACACTGAAGCTTTCTTT. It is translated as CASRVRGMNTEAFF.

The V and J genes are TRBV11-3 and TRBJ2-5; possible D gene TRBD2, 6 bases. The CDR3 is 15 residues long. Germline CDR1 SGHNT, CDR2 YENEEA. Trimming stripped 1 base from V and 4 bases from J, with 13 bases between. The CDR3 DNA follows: TGTGCCAGCAGCTTAGTCGGTGGTAGCGGAGAGACCCAGTACTTC. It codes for CASSLVGGSGETQYF.

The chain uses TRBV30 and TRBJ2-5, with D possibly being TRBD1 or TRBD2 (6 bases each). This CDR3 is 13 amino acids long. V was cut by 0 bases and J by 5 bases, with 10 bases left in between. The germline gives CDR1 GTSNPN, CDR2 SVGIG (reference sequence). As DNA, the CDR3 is TGTGCCTGGAGTGTAGGGGGGTGGGAGACCCAGTACTTC. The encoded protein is CAWSVGGWETQYF.

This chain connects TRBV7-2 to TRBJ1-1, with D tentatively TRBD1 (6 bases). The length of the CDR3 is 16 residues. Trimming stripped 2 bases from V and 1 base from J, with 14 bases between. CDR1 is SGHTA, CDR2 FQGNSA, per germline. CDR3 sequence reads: CASSLYSLGQNTEAFF. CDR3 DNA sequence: TGTGCCAGCAGCTTATACTCCTTGGGACAGAACACTGAAGCTTTCTTT.

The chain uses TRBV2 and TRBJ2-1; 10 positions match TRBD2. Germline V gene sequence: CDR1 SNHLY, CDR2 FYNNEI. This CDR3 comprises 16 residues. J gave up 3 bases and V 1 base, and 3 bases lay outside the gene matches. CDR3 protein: CASSEGLAGLYNEQFF. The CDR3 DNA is TGTGCCAGCAGTGAAGGACTAGCGGGTCTCTACAATGAGCAGTTCTTC.

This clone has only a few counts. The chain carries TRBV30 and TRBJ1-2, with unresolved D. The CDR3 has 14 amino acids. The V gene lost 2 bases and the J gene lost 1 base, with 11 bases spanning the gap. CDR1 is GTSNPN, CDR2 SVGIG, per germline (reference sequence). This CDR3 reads CAWSPEQLNYGYTF. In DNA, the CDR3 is TGTGCCTGGAGTCCAGAACAGCTTAACTATGGCTACACCTTC. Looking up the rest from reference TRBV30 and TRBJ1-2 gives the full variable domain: SQTIHQWPATLVQPVGSPLSLECTVEGTSNPNLYWYRQAAGRGLQLLFYSVGIGQISSEVPQNLSASRPQDRQFILSSKKLLLSDSGFYLCAWSPEQLNYGYTFGSGTRLTVV.

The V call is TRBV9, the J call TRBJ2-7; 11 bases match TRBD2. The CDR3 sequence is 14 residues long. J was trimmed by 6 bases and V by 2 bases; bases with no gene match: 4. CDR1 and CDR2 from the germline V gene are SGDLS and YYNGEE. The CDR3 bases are TGTGCCAGCAGCGTGGGGACTAGCGGCTTCGAGCAGTACTTC. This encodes CASSVGTSGFEQYF.

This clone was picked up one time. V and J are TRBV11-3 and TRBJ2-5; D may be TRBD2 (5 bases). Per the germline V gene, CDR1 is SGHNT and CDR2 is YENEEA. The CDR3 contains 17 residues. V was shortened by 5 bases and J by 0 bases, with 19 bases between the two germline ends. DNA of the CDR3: TGTGCCAGCAGCCCCGCCTTCCGGGGAGAGGACCAAGAGACCCAGTACTTC. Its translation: CASSPAFRGEDQETQYF.

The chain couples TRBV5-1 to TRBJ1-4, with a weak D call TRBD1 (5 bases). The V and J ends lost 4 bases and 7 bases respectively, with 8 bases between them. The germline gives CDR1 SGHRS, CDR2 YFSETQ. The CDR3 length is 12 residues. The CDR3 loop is CASSRDGEKLFF. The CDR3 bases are TGCGCCAGCAGCCGGGACGGTGAAAAACTGTTTTTT. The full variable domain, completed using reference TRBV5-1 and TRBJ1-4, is KAGVTQTPRYLIKTRGQQVTLSCSPISGHRSVSWYQQTPGQGLQFLFEYFSETQRNKGNFPGRFSGRQFSNSRSEMNVSTLELGDSALYLCASSRDGEKLFFGSGTQLSVL.

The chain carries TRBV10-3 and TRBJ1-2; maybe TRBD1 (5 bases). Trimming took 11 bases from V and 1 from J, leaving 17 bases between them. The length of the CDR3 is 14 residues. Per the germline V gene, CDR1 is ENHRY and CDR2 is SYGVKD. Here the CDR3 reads CASKSDTLNYGYTF. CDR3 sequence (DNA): TGTGCCTCTAAGTCGGACACTCTTAACTATGGCTACACCTTC.

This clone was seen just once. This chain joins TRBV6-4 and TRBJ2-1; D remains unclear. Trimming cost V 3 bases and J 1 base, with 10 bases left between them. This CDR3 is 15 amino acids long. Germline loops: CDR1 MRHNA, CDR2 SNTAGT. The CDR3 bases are TGTGCCAGCAGTGAGGAGATTGGATCCTACAATGAGCAGTTCTTC. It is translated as CASSEEIGSYNEQFF.

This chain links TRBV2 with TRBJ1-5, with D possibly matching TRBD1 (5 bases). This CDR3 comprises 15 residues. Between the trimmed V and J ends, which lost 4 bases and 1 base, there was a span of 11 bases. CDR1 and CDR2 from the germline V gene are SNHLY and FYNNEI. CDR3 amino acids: CASSVEGFSNQPQHF. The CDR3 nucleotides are TGTGCCAGCAGTGTGGAGGGGTTCAGCAATCAGCCCCAGCATTTT.

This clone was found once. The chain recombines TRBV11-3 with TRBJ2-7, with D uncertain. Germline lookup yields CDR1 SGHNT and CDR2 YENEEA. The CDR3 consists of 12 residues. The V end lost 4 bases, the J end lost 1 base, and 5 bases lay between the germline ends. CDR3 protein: CASSSSSYEQYF. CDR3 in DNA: TGTGCCAGCAGCTCCTCATCCTACGAGCAGTACTTC. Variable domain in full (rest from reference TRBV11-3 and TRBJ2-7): EAGVVQSPRYKIIEKKQPVAFWCNPISGHNTLYWYLQNLGQGPELLIRYENEEAVDDSQLPKDRFSAERLKGVDSTLKIQPAELGDSAVYLCASSSSSYEQYFGPGTRLTVT.

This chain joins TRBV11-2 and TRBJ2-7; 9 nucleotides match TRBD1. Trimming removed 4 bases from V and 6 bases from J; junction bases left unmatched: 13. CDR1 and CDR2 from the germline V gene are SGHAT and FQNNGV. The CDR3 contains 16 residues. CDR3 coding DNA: TGTGCCAGCAGCTCGCGGTCAGACAGGGGGATCGGCGAGCAGTACTTC. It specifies CASSSRSDRGIGEQYF.

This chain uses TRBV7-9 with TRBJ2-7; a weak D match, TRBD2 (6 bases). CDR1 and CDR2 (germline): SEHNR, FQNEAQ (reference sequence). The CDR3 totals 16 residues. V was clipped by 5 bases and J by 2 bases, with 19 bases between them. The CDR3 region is CASSQAGLGGAYEQYF. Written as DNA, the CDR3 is TGTGCCAGCAGCCAAGCGGGCCTCGGGGGAGCCTACGAGCAGTACTTC.

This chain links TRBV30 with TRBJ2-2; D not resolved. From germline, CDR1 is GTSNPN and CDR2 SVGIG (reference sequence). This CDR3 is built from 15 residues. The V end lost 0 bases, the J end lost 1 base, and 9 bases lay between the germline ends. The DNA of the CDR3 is TGTGCCTGGAGTGTCCCCAGCTTGAACACCGGGGAGCTGTTTTTT. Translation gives CAWSVPSLNTGELFF.

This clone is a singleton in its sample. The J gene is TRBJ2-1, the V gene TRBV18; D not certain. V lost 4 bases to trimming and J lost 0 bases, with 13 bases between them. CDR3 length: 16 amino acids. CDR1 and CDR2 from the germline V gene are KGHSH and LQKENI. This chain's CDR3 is CASSHRSGSSYNEQFF. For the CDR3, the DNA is TGTGCCAGCTCACATCGGTCTGGAAGCTCCTACAATGAGCAGTTCTTC.